This TCR beta chain was sequenced during a study of patients and donors after allogeneic stem cell transplantation. TCRdb used MiXCR to reprocess the RT-PCR reads, holding one entry per CDR3 protein. This sample yields more than 850,000 distinct CDR3 sequences, of which around 17% are seen a single time; roughly 6.4% belongs to the top ten. The receptor was derived from a human donor who was either an allogeneic HSCT recipient or a stem cell or donor lymphocyte infusion donor (not recorded which). It is not recorded whose cells these are; they may come from a transplant donor. Sequenced input: blood, either unsorted or a sorted T cell fraction (not recorded which).

The CDR3 sequence is CASSSVGQGGEQYF. The CDR3 nucleotides read TGTGCCAGCAGTTCCGTGGGGCAGGGTGGCGAGCAGTACTTC. The rearrangement uses TRBV6-5 and TRBJ2-7; maybe TRBD1 (5 bases). The V and J ends lost 4 bases and 6 bases respectively, with 16 bases between them. Germline CDR1 reads MNHEY; CDR2 reads SVGAGI. This CDR3 has 14 residues.